This T cell receptor beta chain was obtained from a study of shared clonotypes between healthy human individuals. CDR1 and CDR2 (germline): GTSNPN, SVGIG (reference sequence). CDR3 length: 16 residues. Trimming cost V 0 bases and J 0 bases, with 12 bases left between them. This clone was seen many times. Other nucleotide sequences in the sample specify the same CDR3. The genomic DNA of each subset was split evenly across several immunoSEQ plates. Data came from immunoSEQ multiplex PCR; TCRdb stores just in-frame clones and leaves some out. This sample has hundreds of thousands of clones; around 81% occur once, and the top ten carry around 12%.

The sequencing sample was made of PBMCs. This rearrangement joins TRBV30 to TRBJ1-5; D is perhaps TRBD1 (6 bases). This sequence was found in a woman between 35 and 50 years old in good health. Some clones in this sample may be carry-over from other donors' samples. CDR3 nucleotide sequence: TGTGCCTGGAGTGTAGGGGGTGACTATAGCAATCAGCCCCAGCATTTT. It translates to CAWSVGGDYSNQPQHF.